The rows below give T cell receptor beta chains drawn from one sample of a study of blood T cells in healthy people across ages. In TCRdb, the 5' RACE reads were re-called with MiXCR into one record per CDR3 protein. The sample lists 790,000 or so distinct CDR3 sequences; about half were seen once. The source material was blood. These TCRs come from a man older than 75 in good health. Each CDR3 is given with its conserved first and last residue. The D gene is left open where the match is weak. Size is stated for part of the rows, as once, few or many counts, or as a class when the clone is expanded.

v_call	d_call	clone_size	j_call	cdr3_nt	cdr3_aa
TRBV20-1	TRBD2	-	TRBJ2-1	TGCAGTGCTAGAGACTCTAGCGGGATAGGAAGCCACAATGAGCAGTTCTTC	CSARDSSGIGSHNEQFF
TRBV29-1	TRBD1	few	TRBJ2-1	TGCAGCGTTGAAGGGAGGACAGGGAACCTAAATGAGCAGTTCTTC	CSVEGRTGNLNEQFF
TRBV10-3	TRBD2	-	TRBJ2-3	TGTGCCATCAGTGCAGGGAGGGGAGATACGCAGTATTTT	CAISAGRGDTQYF
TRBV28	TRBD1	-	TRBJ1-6	TGTGCCAGCAGTTCGCCCGGACAGGGTAATTCACCCCTCCACTTT	CASSSPGQGNSPLHF
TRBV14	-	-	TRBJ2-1	TGTGCCAGCAGTCTTGGTCTAGAGCAGTTCTTC	CASSLGLEQFF
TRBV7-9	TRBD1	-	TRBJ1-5	TGTGCCAGCAGCTTAGATGAACAGGGGCAGCATTTT	CASSLDEQGQHF
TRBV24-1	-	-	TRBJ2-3	TGTGCCACCAGTGGTGTTGCTCGCCCGGCAGATACGCAGTATTTT	CATSGVARPADTQYF
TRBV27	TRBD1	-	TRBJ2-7	TGTGCCAGCAGTAAGACAGGGGCCCACTACGAGCAGTACTTC	CASSKTGAHYEQYF
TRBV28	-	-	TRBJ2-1	TGTGCCAGCACTACTACCTCCTACAATGAGCAGTTCTTC	CASTTTSYNEQFF
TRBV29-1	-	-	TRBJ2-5	TGCAGCGTTCAGGGGGGCCAAGAGACCCAGTACTTC	CSVQGGQETQYF
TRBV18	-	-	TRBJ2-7	TGTGCCAGCTCACCGCCAGGGACGTCCTCGCTCTGCGAGCAGTACTTC	CASSPPGTSSLCEQYF
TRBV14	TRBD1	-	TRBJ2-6	TGTGCCAGCAGCCCGACAGGGACCCGGGTTGGGGCCAACGTCCTGACTTTC	CASSPTGTRVGANVLTF
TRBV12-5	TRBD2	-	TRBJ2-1	TGTGCTAGTGGTCCAAAGGCCGGGACTAACAATGAGCAGTTCTTC	CASGPKAGTNNEQFF
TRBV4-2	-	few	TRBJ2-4	TGTGCCAGCAGCCAAGATGCCGCGGGAAAAAACATTCAGTACTTC	CASSQDAAGKNIQYF
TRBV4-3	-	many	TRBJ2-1	TGCGCCAGCAGTGTGGCTGTTACCCACAATGAGCAGTTCTTC	CASSVAVTHNEQFF
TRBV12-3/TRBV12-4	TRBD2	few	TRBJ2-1	TGTGCCAGCAGTTTACGTAGCGGGGGGCACAATGAGCAGTTCTTC	CASSLRSGGHNEQFF
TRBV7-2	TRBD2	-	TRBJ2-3	TGTGCCGGCAGCTTAGGGACTAGCGGGACAGATACGCAGTATTTT	CAGSLGTSGTDTQYF
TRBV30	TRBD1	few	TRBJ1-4	TGTGCCTGGGACCGGACAGGGGATGAAAAACTGTTTTTT	CAWDRTGDEKLFF
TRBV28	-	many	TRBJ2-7	TGTGCCAGCGCCCTCGGGCAGCAAGCTCCCGAGCAGTACTTC	CASALGQQAPEQYF
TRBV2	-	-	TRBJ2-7	TGTGCCAGCAGCCGGGACACCTCGTACGAGCAGTACTTC	CASSRDTSYEQYF